These 30 T cell receptor beta chains were sequenced from one sample in a study of OX40 agonist ivuxolimab in advanced cancers. Generated by immunoSEQ multiplex PCR, the TCRdb table keeps only in-frame clones and is missing some. Found here are some 74,000 clones, approximately 94% of them singletons; the top ten hold around 10%. The input for sequencing was CD4+ or CD8+ T cells sorted from blood, taken in a trial of the OX40 agonist ivuxolimab. The receptors shown here come from an adult with an advanced solid tumor such as melanoma, head and neck, liver or kidney cancer.

This clone was observed a handful of times. V and J are TRBV4-1 and TRBJ2-5, with 11 bases identical to TRBD2. With V trimmed by 1 base and J by 3 bases, 22 bases remained unmatched. The CDR3 has 22 amino acids. Germline V gives CDR1 MGHRA, CDR2 YSYEKL. This CDR3 is CASSQGRQGLAKGLAAEETQYF. CDR3 DNA: TGCGCCAGCAGCCAAGGGAGGCAGGGCCTGGCCAAGGGACTAGCGGCGGAAGAGACCCAGTACTTC.

The genes are TRBV6-5 and TRBJ1-2; TRBD1 matches 10 bases. Per the germline V gene, CDR1 is MNHEY and CDR2 is SVGAGI. Losses at the gene ends were 0 bases for V and 3 bases for J; bases not matched to a gene: 1. CDR3 length: 15 residues. The CDR3 nucleotides read TGTGCCAGCAGTTACTCGGGGACAGGGGACTATGGCTACACCTTC. Translation gives CASSYSGTGDYGYTF.

This clone appeared once. The chain joins TRBV29-1 to TRBJ2-7; 7 bases map to TRBD2. Germline CDR1 is SQVTM and CDR2 is ANQGSEA. The CDR3 is made up of 16 amino acids. V was pared by 0 bases and J by 7 bases, with 15 bases of the junction left unmatched. CDR3 DNA sequence: TGCAGCGTTGAAGATCCCAGCGGGGCCACACTCGGGGAGCAGTACTTC. Translated, it gives CSVEDPSGATLGEQYF.

V is TRBV6-5 and J is TRBJ1-5, with D unresolved. The CDR3 totals 13 residues. Germline CDR1 and CDR2: MNHEY and SVGAGI. V gave up 6 bases and J gave up 11 bases, with 17 bases separating them. The CDR3 loop reads CASSPPGLKAQHF. CDR3 sequence (DNA): TGTGCCAGCAGCCCCCCTGGGTTAAAGGCCCAGCATTTT.

V gene TRBV6-6 combines with J gene TRBJ2-2; maybe TRBD2 (6 bases). The germline gives CDR1 MNHNY, CDR2 SVGAGI (reference sequence). This CDR3 comprises 15 residues. Deletions cut 2 bases from V and 3 bases from J, with 10 bases between. In nucleotides, the CDR3 is TGTGCCAGCAGTTACGGTGGCGGGGACACCGGGGAGCTGTTTTTT. Translating gives CASSYGGGDTGELFF.

This sequence joins TRBV6-5 and TRBJ1-2, with a possible D match to TRBD1 (5 bases). Trimming stripped 10 bases from V and 3 bases from J, with 12 bases between. The CDR3 is 12 amino acids. The V gene's germline CDR1 is MNHEY and CDR2 SVGAGI. The CDR3 region is CATAQGDYGYTF. As DNA, the CDR3 is TGTGCCACAGCCCAGGGAGACTATGGCTACACCTTC.

The CDR3 sequence is CASSPPVDPEDYGYTF. The DNA of the CDR3 is TGTGCCAGCTCACCACCTGTGGACCCAGAAGACTATGGCTACACCTTC. This sequence joins TRBV18 and TRBJ1-2, with D unclear. CDR1 is KGHSH, CDR2 LQKENI, per germline. V shed 0 bases and J shed 3 bases, with 14 bases lying between them. The CDR3 has 16 residues.

The rearrangement joins TRBV28 to TRBJ2-3, with D perhaps given as TRBD1 or TRBD2 (5 bases each). The CDR3 length is 17 residues. V lost 3 bases and J 2 bases, leaving 18 bases between the germline ends. In germline, CDR1 is MDHEN, CDR2 SYDVKM. The DNA for the CDR3 is TGTGCCAGCAGTTTGGCCACATTCAGCGGACACACAGATACGCAGTATTTT. It codes for CASSLATFSGHTDTQYF.

This clone was seen more than once but under ten times. The V and J genes are TRBV28 and TRBJ1-2; D is undetermined. Germline CDR1 reads MDHEN; CDR2 reads SYDVKM. This CDR3 is 14 amino acids long. Trimming pared 6 bases from V and 6 bases from J, leaving 17 bases between. The CDR3 loop reads CASSPGRPIDGYTF. The CDR3, as DNA: TGTGCCAGCAGCCCTGGCAGGCCAATTGATGGCTACACCTTC.

The V gene is TRBV7-9, the J gene TRBJ2-7; TRBD1 or TRBD2 may be the D gene (5 bases each). V was pared by 5 bases and J by 0 bases, with 17 bases between. From germline, CDR1 is SEHNR and CDR2 FQNEAQ (reference sequence). CDR3 length: 16 amino acids. CDR3 nucleotide sequence: TGTGCCAGCAGCCTAACGGGACCGACGAGCTCCTACGAGCAGTACTTC. Its protein product is CASSLTGPTSSYEQYF.

A single count supports this clone. CDR3: CASSLRGRGDTQYF. The DNA for the CDR3 is TGTGCCAGCAGTTTGCGGGGCAGGGGAGATACGCAGTATTTT. This chain links TRBV27 with TRBJ2-3, with D perhaps given as TRBD1 or TRBD2 (6 bases each). This CDR3 has 14 amino acids. The germline V gene encodes CDR1 MNHEY and CDR2 SMNVEV (reference sequence). Trimming stripped 3 bases from V and 5 bases from J, with 12 bases between.

The chain couples TRBV28 to TRBJ2-7; D is unresolved. The CDR3 is 17 residues long. Trimming pared 2 bases from V and 2 bases from J, leaving 19 bases between. Germline CDR1 is MDHEN and CDR2 is SYDVKM. CDR3 loop: CASSLKDHDTSTYEQYF. The CDR3 nucleotides are TGTGCCAGCAGTTTAAAGGACCATGACACTTCCACCTACGAGCAGTACTTC.

The chain combines TRBV7-9 with TRBJ2-7; TRBD1 aligns across 8 bases. Looked up from germline, CDR1 is SEHNR and CDR2 is FQNEAQ (reference sequence). The CDR3 is made up of 13 amino acids. Losses at the gene ends were 6 bases for V and 4 bases for J; bases not matched to a gene: 5. The CDR3 is CASRFDRGYEQYF. The CDR3 nucleotides read TGTGCCAGCAGATTTGACAGGGGATACGAGCAGTACTTC.

The chain recombines TRBV27 with TRBJ2-1; D possibly corresponds to TRBD1 (5 bases). CDR1 MNHEY and CDR2 SMNVEV come from the germline V gene (reference sequence). CDR3 length equals 14 residues. V was pared by 2 bases and J by 7 bases, with 12 bases between. The CDR3 protein is CASSLIGAGNEQFF. CDR3 nucleotides: TGTGCCAGCAGTTTAATAGGGGCAGGTAATGAGCAGTTCTTC.

The chain combines TRBV7-2 with TRBJ2-7; D is possibly TRBD2 (6 bases). Germline CDR1 and CDR2: SGHTA and FQGNSA. This CDR3 is 17 amino acids long. V was cut by 2 bases and J by 1 base, with 18 bases left in between. The CDR3 DNA follows: TGTGCCAGCAGCTTACAGGTGGCGGGACGGGGTTCCTACGAGCAGTACTTC. Residues: CASSLQVAGRGSYEQYF. The entire variable domain, with the rest obtained from reference TRBV7-2 and TRBJ2-7, is as follows: GAGVSQSPSNKVTEKGKDVELRCDPISGHTALYWYRQSLGQGLEFLIYFQGNSAPDKSGLPSDRFSAERTGGSVSTLTIQRTQQEDSAVYLCASSLQVAGRGSYEQYFGPGTRLTVT.

J is TRBJ2-7 and V is TRBV4-1; 7 nucleotides align to TRBD1. CDR1 is MGHRA and CDR2 is YSYEKL in the germline V gene. The ends lost 2 bases at V and 2 bases at J; junction bases unmatched: 3. The CDR3 is 14 residues long. CDR3: CASSQRDSTYEQYF. CDR3 DNA: TGCGCCAGCAGCCAAAGGGACAGTACCTACGAGCAGTACTTC.

J is TRBJ1-2 and V is TRBV4-1; no clear D gene. Germline V gene data show CDR1 as MGHRA and CDR2 as YSYEKL. The V end lost 5 bases, the J end lost 3 bases, and 13 bases lay between the germline ends. This CDR3 spans 14 amino acids. The CDR3: CASSRIGEDYGYTF. The DNA of the CDR3 is TGCGCCAGCAGCAGGATTGGGGAGGACTATGGCTACACCTTC.

The rearrangement uses TRBV6-1 and TRBJ2-7; D not certain. Per the germline V gene, CDR1 is MNHNS and CDR2 is SASEGT. The CDR3 sequence is 13 residues long. Trimming pared 2 bases from V and 1 base from J, leaving 6 bases between. In DNA, the CDR3 is TGTGCCAGCAGTGAACAGAGATCCTACGAGCAGTACTTC. Its protein is CASSEQRSYEQYF.

The rearrangement uses TRBV5-4 and TRBJ2-1, with a tentative D call TRBD2 (5 bases). The CDR3 has 15 residues. The ends were cut back, 4 bases at V and 5 bases at J, with 16 bases in the middle. CDR1 and CDR2 (germline): SGHNT, YYREEE (reference sequence). The CDR3 spells CASSPTLAPDNEQFF. The CDR3 DNA follows: TGTGCCAGCAGCCCAACTCTAGCACCTGACAATGAGCAGTTCTTC. Combining the CDR3 with reference TRBV5-4 and TRBJ2-1 gives the whole variable domain ETGVTQSPTHLIKTRGQQVTLRCSSQSGHNTVSWYQQALGQGPQFIFQYYREEENGRGNFPPRFSGLQFPNYSSELNVNALELDDSALYLCASSPTLAPDNEQFFGPGTRLTVL.

The chain recombines TRBV10-3 with TRBJ1-2; TRBD1 matches 8 bases. V was pared by 6 bases and J by 5 bases, with 8 bases of the junction left unmatched. The V gene's germline CDR1 is ENHRY and CDR2 SYGVKD. The length of the CDR3 is 14 residues. CDR3 bases: TGTGCCATCAGATTGGACAGGGTCTTTTATGGCTACACCTTC. Its protein product is CAIRLDRVFYGYTF.

This chain links TRBV27 with TRBJ2-1, with TRBD2 matching 10 bases. The CDR3 covers 15 residues. The J segment lost 9 bases and the V segment lost 2 bases, leaving 7 bases of the junction unmatched. Germline V CDR1 and CDR2: MNHEY, SMNVEV (reference sequence). Here the CDR3 DNA reads TGTGCCAGCAGTTTAGGCGCTAGCGGGAGAGGTGAGCAGTTCTTC. This gives the protein CASSLGASGRGEQFF.

This rearrangement joins TRBV6-5 to TRBJ2-6; D gene ambiguous. The CDR3 spans 16 residues. Between the trimmed V and J ends, which lost 2 bases and 2 bases, there was a span of 10 bases. Germline CDR1 reads MNHEY; CDR2 reads SVGAGI. Written as DNA, the CDR3 is TGTGCCAGCAGTTACCGCTCTATGACTGGGGCCAACGTCCTGACTTTC. It is translated as CASSYRSMTGANVLTF.

The chain combines TRBV5-4 with TRBJ2-7; the D is unclear. This CDR3 is built from 15 residues. V lost 0 bases, J lost 1 base, and 11 bases lay in between. The germline V gene encodes CDR1 SGHNT and CDR2 YYREEE (reference sequence). CDR3 residues: CASSLEWKGSYEQYF. CDR3 DNA: TGTGCCAGCAGCTTGGAGTGGAAAGGGTCCTACGAGCAGTACTTC. The complete variable domain, with remaining parts taken from reference TRBV5-4 and TRBJ2-7, reads ETGVTQSPTHLIKTRGQQVTLRCSSQSGHNTVSWYQQALGQGPQFIFQYYREEENGRGNFPPRFSGLQFPNYSSELNVNALELDDSALYLCASSLEWKGSYEQYFGPGTRLTVT.

CDR3 DNA: TGTGCCAGCAGTTTTACCGGGACCCAGACTGAAGCTTTCTTT. This gives the protein CASSFTGTQTEAFF. This chain joins TRBV6-5 and TRBJ1-1, with D tentatively TRBD1 (5 bases). Germline V gene sequence: CDR1 MNHEY, CDR2 SVGAGI. Trimming cost V 4 bases and J 5 bases, with 14 bases left between them. This CDR3 spans 14 amino acids.

The V gene is TRBV9, the J gene TRBJ2-3; 9 nucleotides agree with TRBD1. This CDR3 is built from 17 residues. J lost 5 bases, V lost 3 bases, and 13 bases had no gene match. Germline assignment: CDR1 SGDLS and CDR2 YYNGEE. The CDR3 sequence: CASSGTRDRVWEDTQYF. The CDR3 DNA follows: TGTGCCAGCAGCGGGACGCGGGACAGGGTGTGGGAAGATACGCAGTATTTT. Variable domain in full (rest from reference TRBV9 and TRBJ2-3): DSGVTQTPKHLITATGQRVTLRCSPRSGDLSVYWYQQSLDQGLQFLIQYYNGEERAKGNILERFSAQQFPDLHSELNLSSLELGDSALYFCASSGTRDRVWEDTQYFGPGTRLTVL.

The sample holds one count of this clone. The chain employs TRBV28 and TRBJ1-1; no clear D. The germline V gene encodes CDR1 MDHEN and CDR2 SYDVKM. Trimming stripped 3 bases from V and 5 bases from J, with 4 bases between. The CDR3 runs to 11 residues. CDR3 sequence (DNA): TGTGCCAGCAGTTTCGGGACTGAAGCTTTCTTT. Translating gives CASSFGTEAFF.

V usage is TRBV19 and J usage is TRBJ1-5; unclear D gene. There are 12 residues in the CDR3. CDR1 LNHDA and CDR2 SQIVND come from the germline V gene (reference sequence). Deletions cut 1 base from V and 10 bases from J, with 8 bases between. In nucleotides, the CDR3 is TGTGCCAGTAGTATAGGGTGGGATCCCCAGCATTTT. Translation: CASSIGWDPQHF.

This clone was seen a single time. This chain joins TRBV7-2 and TRBJ1-5, with 7 positions matching TRBD1. Germline V CDR1 and CDR2: SGHTA, FQGNSA. J was trimmed by 3 bases and V by 5 bases; bases with no gene match: 7. The CDR3 runs 15 residues. CDR3 nucleotides: TGTGCCAGCAGCCCCTCGGGACAGCCCAATCAGCCCCAGCATTTT. This translates into CASSPSGQPNQPQHF.

This rearrangement joins TRBV19 to TRBJ2-7, with 7 bases identical to TRBD2. V was clipped by 3 bases and J by 0 bases; unmatched bases: 5. The CDR3 has 15 residues. Germline V gives CDR1 LNHDA, CDR2 SQIVND (reference sequence). The CDR3 sequence: CASSIDSGGSYEQYF. In DNA, the CDR3 is TGTGCCAGTAGTATCGATTCGGGGGGCTCCTACGAGCAGTACTTC.

The V and J genes are TRBV4-1 and TRBJ1-2; 8 positions agree with TRBD1. From germline, CDR1 is MGHRA and CDR2 YSYEKL. J gave up 8 bases and V 3 bases, and 11 bases lay outside the gene matches. The CDR3 is 15 residues long. CDR3 region: CASSQDLSGGRGYTF. The CDR3 DNA reads as TGCGCCAGCAGCCAGGACTTATCAGGGGGCAGAGGCTACACCTTC.